This entry describes one TCR beta chain. The antigen remains undetermined. CDR1 is SGHDT and CDR2 is YYEEEE in the germline V gene. V lost 4 bases and J 1 base, leaving 9 bases between the germline ends. This CDR3 is built from 13 residues. The record originates from a study of shared clonotypes between healthy human individuals. Study as a whole: The cohort comprised a couple of women and a few men. Their ages spanned 18 to 49 years.

The authors split each subset's genomic DNA evenly across several immunoSEQ plates. Measured with immunoSEQ multiplex PCR; TCRdb has only the in-frame clones, and not every one. The profile shows millions of clones, around nine tenths of them singletons. Notes on the study in general: Sequencing of the sorted subsets was shown by rarefaction to be incomplete despite large depth.

The J gene is TRBJ2-7, the V gene TRBV5-6; no firm D call. This clonotype was sampled from a man between 18 and 35 years old in good health. Source material: naive CD4+ T cells sorted from blood. Subset specified: CD45RA+ positively selected. The CDR3 region has the DNA TGTGCCAGCAGCCTAAGAGAATCCTACGAGCAGTACTTC. Translating gives CASSLRESYEQYF.